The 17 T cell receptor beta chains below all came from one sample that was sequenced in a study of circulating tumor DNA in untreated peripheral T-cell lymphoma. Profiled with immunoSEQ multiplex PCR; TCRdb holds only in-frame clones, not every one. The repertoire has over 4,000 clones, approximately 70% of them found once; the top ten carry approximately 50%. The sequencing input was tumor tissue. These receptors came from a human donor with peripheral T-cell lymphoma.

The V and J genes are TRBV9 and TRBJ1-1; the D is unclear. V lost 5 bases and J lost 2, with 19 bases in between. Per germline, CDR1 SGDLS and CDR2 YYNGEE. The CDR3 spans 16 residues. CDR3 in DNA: TGTGCCAGCAGTCCTTGGGTGGGGTTCGATAACACTGAAGCTTTCTTT. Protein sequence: CASSPWVGFDNTEAFF.

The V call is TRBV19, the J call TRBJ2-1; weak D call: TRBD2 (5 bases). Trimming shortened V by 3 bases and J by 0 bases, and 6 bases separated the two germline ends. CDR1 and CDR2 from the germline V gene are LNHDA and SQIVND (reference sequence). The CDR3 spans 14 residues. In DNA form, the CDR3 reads TGTGCCAGTAGTATCGGGGTCTCCTACAATGAGCAGTTCTTC. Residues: CASSIGVSYNEQFF.

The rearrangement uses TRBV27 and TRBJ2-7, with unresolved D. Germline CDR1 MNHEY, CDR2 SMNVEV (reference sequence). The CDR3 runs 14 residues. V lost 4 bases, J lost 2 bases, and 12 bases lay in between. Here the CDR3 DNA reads TGTGCCAGCAGTTATGGTAGTCAAGCCTACGAGCAGTACTTC. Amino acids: CASSYGSQAYEQYF.

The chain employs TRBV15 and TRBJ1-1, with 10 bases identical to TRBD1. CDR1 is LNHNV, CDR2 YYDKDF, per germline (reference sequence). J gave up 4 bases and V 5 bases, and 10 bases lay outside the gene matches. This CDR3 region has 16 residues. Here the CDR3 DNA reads TGTGCCACCAGCGGGTGGGACAGGGGTGTTAGCACTGAAGCTTTCTTT. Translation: CATSGWDRGVSTEAFF.

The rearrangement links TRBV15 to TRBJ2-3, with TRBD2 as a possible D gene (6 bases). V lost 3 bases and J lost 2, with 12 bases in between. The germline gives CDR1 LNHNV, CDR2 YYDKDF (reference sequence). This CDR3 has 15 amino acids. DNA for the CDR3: TGTGCCACCAGCAGGTGGGGGGAGCCCACAGATACGCAGTATTTT. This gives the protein CATSRWGEPTDTQYF.

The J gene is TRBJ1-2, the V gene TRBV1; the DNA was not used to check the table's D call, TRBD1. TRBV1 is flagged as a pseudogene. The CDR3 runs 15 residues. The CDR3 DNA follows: TGCGCCAGCAGCCACGTGACAGGGGGCGGCTATGGCTACACCTTC. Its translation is CASSHVTGGGYGYTF.

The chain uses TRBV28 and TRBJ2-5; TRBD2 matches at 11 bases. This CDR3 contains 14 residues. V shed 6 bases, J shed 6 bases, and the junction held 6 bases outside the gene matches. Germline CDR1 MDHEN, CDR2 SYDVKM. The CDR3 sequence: CASRPLAGGQTQYF. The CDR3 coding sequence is TGTGCCAGCAGACCTCTAGCGGGAGGCCAGACCCAGTACTTC.

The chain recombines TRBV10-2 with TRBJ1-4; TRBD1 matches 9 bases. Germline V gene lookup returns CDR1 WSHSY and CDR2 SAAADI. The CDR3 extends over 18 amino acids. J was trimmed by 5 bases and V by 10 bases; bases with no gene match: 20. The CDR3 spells CAIGNPIRQGGLNEKLFF. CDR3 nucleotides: TGCGCCATCGGGAATCCGATTCGACAGGGGGGCTTAAATGAAAAACTGTTTTTT.

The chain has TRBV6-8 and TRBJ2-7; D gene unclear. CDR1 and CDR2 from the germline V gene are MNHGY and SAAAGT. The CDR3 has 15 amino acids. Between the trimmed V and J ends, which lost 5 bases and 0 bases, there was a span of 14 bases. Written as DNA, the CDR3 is TGTGCCAGCAGTCGCAATGCTGGTAGCTCCTACGAGCAGTACTTC. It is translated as CASSRNAGSSYEQYF.

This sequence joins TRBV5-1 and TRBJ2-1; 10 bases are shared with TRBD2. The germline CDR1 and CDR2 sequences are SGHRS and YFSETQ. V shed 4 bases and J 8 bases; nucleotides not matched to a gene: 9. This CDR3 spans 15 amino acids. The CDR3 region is CASSPGLAESHEQFF. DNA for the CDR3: TGCGCCAGCAGCCCCGGACTAGCGGAGTCACATGAGCAGTTCTTC.

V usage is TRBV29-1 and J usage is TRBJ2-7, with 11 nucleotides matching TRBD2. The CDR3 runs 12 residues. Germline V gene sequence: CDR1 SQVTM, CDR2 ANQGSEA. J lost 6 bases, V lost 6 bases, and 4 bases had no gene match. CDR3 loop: CSVLAGDGEQYF. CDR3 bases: TGCAGCGTACTAGCGGGAGACGGCGAGCAGTACTTC.

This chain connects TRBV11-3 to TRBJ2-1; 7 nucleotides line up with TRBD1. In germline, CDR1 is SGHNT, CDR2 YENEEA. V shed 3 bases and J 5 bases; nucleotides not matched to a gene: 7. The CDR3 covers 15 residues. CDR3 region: CASSLRQGTHNEQFF. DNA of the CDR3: TGTGCCAGCAGCTTGAGACAGGGCACACACAATGAGCAGTTCTTC.

CDR3 in DNA: TGTGCCAGCTCACCATCCCTAGAAGAGACCCAGTACTTC. It codes for CASSPSLEETQYF. V is TRBV18 and J is TRBJ2-5; D remains ambiguous. The V gene's germline CDR1 is KGHSH and CDR2 LQKENI. V was trimmed by 2 bases and J by 3 bases, leaving 7 bases between them. This CDR3 spans 13 amino acids.

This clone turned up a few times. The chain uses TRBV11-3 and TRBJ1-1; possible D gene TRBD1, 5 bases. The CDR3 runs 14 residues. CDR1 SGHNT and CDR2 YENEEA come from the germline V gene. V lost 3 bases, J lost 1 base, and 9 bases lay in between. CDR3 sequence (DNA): TGTGCCAGCAGCTTGGACAAGACGAACACTGAAGCTTTCTTT. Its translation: CASSLDKTNTEAFF.

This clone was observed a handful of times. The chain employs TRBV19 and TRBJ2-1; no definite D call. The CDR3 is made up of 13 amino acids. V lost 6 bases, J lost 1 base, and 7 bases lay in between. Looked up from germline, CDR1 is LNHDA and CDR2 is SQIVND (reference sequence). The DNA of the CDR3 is TGTGCCAGTAGCCCGAGGTCCTACAATGAGCAGTTCTTC. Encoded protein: CASSPRSYNEQFF.

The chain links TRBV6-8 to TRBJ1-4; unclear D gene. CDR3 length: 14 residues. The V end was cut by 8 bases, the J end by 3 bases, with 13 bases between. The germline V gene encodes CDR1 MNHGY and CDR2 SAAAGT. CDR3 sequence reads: CASSDVEANEKLFF. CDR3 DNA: TGTGCCAGCTCCGATGTGGAAGCTAATGAAAAACTGTTTTTT.

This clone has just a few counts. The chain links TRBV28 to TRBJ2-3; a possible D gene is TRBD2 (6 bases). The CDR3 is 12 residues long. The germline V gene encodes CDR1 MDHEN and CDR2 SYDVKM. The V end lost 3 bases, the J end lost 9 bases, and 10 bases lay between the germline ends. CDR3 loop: CASSFWEETQYF. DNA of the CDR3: TGTGCCAGCAGTTTTTGGGAGGAGACGCAGTATTTT. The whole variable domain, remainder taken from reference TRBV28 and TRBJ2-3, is DVKVTQSSRYLVKRTGEKVFLECVQDMDHENMFWYRQDPGLGLRLIYFSYDVKMKEKGDIPEGYSVSREKKERFSLILESASTNQTSMYLCASSFWEETQYFGPGTRLTVL.